This T cell receptor beta chain was recovered during a study of T cell responses to AZD1222 COVID-19 vaccine. Looked up from germline, CDR1 is MRHNA and CDR2 is SNTAGT. Unmatched junction bases numbered 2, after V lost 0 bases and J lost 0 bases. The CDR3 contains 16 residues. This clone has just a few counts. Clones were sequenced by immunoSEQ multiplex PCR, and TCRdb holds only the in-frame ones, with some missing. The sample lists about 150,000 clones; 90% to 95% were seen once. This specimen was peripheral blood, taken 28 days after the second AZD1222 dose. This chain uses TRBV6-4 with TRBJ2-3; 8 bases fit TRBD2. The sequence was collected from an adult who received the AZD1222 COVID-19 vaccine. This chain's CDR3 is CASSDSSGTSTDTQYF. CDR3 sequence (DNA): TGTGCCAGCAGTGACTCTAGCGGGACGAGCACAGATACGCAGTATTTT.